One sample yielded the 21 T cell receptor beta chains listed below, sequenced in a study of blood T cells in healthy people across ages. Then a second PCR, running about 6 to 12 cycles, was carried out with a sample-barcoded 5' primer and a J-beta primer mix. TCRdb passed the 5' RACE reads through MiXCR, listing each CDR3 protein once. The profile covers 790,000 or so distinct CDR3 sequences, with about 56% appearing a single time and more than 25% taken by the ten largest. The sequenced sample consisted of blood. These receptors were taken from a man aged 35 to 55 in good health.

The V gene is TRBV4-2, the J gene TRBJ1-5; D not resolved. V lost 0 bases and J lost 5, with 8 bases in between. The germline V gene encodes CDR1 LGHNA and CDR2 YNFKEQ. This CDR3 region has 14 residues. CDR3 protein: CASSQEQPDQPQHF. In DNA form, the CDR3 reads TGTGCCAGCAGCCAAGAACAACCGGATCAGCCCCAGCATTTT.

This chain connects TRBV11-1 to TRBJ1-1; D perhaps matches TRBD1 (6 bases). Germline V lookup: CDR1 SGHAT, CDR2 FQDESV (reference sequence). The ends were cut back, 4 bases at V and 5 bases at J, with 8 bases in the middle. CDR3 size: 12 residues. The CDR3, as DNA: TGTGCCAGCAGCTCCGGGACAACTGAAGCTTTCTTT. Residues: CASSSGTTEAFF.

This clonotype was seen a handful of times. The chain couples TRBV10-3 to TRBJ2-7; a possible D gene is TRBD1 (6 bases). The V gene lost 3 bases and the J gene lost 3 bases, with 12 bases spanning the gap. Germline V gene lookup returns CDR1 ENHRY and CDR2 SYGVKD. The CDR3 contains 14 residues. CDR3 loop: CAISDEQGSYEQYF. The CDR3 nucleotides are TGTGCCATCAGTGATGAACAGGGCAGCTACGAGCAGTACTTC.

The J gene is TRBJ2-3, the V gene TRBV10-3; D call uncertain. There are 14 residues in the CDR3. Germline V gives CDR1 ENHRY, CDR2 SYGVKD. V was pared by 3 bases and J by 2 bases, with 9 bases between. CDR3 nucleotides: TGTGCCATCAGTGATGAACTTAACACAGATACGCAGTATTTT. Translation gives CAISDELNTDTQYF.

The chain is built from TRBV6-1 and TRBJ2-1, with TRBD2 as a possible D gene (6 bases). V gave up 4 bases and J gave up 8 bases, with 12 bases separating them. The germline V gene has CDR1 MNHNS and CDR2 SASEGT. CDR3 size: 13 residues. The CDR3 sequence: CASSATSTDEQFF. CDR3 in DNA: TGTGCCAGCAGTGCGACTAGTACTGATGAGCAGTTCTTC.

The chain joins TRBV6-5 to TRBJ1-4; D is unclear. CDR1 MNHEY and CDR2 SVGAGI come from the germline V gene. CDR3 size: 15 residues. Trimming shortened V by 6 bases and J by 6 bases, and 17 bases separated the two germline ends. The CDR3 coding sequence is TGTGCCAGCAGGGAGACCGGGAACCTCGATGAAAAACTGTTTTTT. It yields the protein CASRETGNLDEKLFF.

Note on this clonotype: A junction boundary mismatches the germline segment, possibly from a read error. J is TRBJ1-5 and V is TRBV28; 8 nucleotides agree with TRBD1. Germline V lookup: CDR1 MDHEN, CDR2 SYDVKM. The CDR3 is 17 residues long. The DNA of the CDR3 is TGCGCCAGCAGCCCCGACAGGGGCCATTATAGCAATCAGCCCCAGCATTTT. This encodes CASSPDRGHYSNQPQHF. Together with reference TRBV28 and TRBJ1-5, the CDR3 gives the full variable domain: DVKVTQSSRYLVKRTGEKVFLECVQDMDHENMFWYRQDPGLGLRLIYFSYDVKMKEKGDIPEGYSVSREKKERFSLILESASTNQTSMYLCASSPDRGHYSNQPQHFGDGTRLSIL.

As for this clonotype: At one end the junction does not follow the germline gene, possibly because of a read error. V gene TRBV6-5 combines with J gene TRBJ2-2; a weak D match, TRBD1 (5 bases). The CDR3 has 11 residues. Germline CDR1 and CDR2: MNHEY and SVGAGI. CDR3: CVSRDTGELFF. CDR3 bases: TGTGTCAGCAGGGATACCGGGGAGCTGTTTTTT.

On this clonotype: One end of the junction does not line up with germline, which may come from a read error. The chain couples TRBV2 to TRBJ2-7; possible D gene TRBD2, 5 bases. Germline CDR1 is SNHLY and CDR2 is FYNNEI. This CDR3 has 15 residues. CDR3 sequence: CVIAWPDVGSYEQYF. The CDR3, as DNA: TGTGTTATAGCGTGGCCCGACGTTGGCTCCTACGAGCAGTACTTT.

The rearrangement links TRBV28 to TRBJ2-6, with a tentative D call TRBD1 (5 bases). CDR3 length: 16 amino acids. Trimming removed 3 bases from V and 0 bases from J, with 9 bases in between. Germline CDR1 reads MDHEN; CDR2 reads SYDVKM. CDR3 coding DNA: TGTGCCAGCAGTTTGGGGCGGCCCTCTGGGGCCAACGTCCTGACTTTC. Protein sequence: CASSLGRPSGANVLTF.

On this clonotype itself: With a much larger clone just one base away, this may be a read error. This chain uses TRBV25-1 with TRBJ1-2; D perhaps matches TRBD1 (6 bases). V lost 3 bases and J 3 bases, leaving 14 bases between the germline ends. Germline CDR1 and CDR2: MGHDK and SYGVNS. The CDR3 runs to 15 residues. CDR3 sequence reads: CASSDFRGGYYGYTF. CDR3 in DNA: TGTGCCAGCAGTGATTTCAGAGGGGGATACTATGGCTACACCTTC.

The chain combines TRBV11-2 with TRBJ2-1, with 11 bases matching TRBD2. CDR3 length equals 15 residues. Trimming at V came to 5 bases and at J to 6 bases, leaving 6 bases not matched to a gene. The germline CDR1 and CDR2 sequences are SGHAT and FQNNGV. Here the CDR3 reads CASSRSGRAANEQFF. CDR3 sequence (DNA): TGTGCCAGCAGCCGTAGCGGGAGGGCCGCCAATGAGCAGTTCTTC.

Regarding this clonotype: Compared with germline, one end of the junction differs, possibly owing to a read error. The CDR3 protein is CSARDLRGITRELFF. CDR3 in DNA: TGCAGTGCTAGAGATCTTCGGGGGATCACCAGGGAGCTGTTTTTT. The chain carries TRBV20-1 and TRBJ2-2, with D perhaps TRBD2 (6 bases). CDR3 length equals 15 residues. From germline, CDR1 is DFQATT and CDR2 SNEGSKA (reference sequence).

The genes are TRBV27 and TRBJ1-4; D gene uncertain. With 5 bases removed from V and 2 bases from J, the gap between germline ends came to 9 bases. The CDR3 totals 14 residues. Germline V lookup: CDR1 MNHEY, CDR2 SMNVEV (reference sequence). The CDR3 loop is CASSERATNEKLFF. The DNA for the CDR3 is TGTGCCAGCAGTGAGCGGGCGACTAATGAAAAACTGTTTTTT.

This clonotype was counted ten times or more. The CDR3 loop reads CASSVGGLNEQYF. The CDR3 DNA reads as TGTGCCAGCAGTGTCGGGGGATTAAACGAGCAGTACTTC. This rearrangement joins TRBV2 to TRBJ2-7, with D tentatively TRBD2 (6 bases). Trimming stripped 4 bases from V and 5 bases from J, with 12 bases between. Germline V gene lookup returns CDR1 SNHLY and CDR2 FYNNEI. CDR3 length: 13 residues.

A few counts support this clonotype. The DNA of the CDR3 is TGTGCCAGCAGCTTGGCGGGGACCCAGTACTTC. Residues: CASSLAGTQYF. The V gene is TRBV5-6, the J gene TRBJ2-5; D uncertain. The V gene lost 0 bases and the J gene lost 7 bases, with 4 bases spanning the gap. The V gene's germline CDR1 is SGHDT and CDR2 YYEEEE. The CDR3 contains 11 residues.

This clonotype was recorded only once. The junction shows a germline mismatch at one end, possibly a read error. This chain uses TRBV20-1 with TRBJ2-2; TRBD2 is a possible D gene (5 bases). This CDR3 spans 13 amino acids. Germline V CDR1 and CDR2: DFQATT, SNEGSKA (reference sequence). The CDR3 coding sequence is TGCAGTGTCGTAAATTCGAACACCGGGAAGCTGTTTTTT. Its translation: CSVVNSNTGKLFF.

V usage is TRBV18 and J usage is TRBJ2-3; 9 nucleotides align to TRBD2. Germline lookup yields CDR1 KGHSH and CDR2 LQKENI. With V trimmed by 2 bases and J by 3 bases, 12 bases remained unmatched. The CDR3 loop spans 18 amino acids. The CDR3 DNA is TGTGCCAGCTCACCAAGCGAGCGGGGGGCCCTAGGAACAGATACGCAGTATTTT. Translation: CASSPSERGALGTDTQYF.

Here the CDR3 reads CSAGDRGGSPLHF. The DNA of the CDR3 is TGCAGTGCTGGGGACAGGGGCGGTTCACCCCTCCACTTT. The chain joins TRBV20-1 to TRBJ1-6, with 10 nucleotides matching TRBD1. The V and J ends lost 5 bases and 9 bases, in that order; junction bases with no gene match: 4. CDR1 is DFQATT, CDR2 SNEGSKA, per germline (reference sequence). CDR3 length: 13 amino acids.

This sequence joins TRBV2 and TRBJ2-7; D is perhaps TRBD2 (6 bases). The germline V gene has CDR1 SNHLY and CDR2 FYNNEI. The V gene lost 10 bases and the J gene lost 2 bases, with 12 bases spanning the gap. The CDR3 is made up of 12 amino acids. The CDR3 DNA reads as TGTGCCACGCGGCGGGGACCCTACGAGCAGTACTTC. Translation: CATRRGPYEQYF.

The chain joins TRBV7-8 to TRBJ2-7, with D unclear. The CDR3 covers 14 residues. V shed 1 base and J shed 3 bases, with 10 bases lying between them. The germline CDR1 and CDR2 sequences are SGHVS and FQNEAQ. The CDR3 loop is CASSLDVKSYEQYF. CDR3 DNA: TGTGCCAGCAGCTTAGATGTAAAAAGCTACGAGCAGTACTTC.